This T cell receptor (beta chain) is from a study of blood T cell repertoires in COVID-19 (dated by TCRdb to the early 2020s). Context from the whole study: Samples covering the acute and convalescent phases of COVID-19 were provided by collaborators in the United States, Italy and Spain. Subjects who had been exposed to COVID-19, were actively infected with it, or had recovered from it provided the deeply sampled blood TCRbeta repertoires that made up the dataset. HLA class I and class II types, where available, came from metadata supplied by the sample provider rather than from assay-based typing. The repertoires were made available in a free public database intended to serve as a resource for research on the immune response to SARS-CoV-2. A de-identified subject ID, COVID-19 status, age in years and sex were almost always included in the sample metadata. The material from the prospective study consisted of cDNA or gDNA derived from T cells, B-cell-depleted T cells, or PBMCs. The samples were drawn from the first 160 participants of the ongoing ImmuneRACE study and from under 1,500 subjects provided by 6 global collaborators. Study-wide conclusions, independent of this receptor: Clinical and demographic metadata were provided uncurated, with the amount varying by source and participant.

CDR1 and CDR2, looked up from the germline V gene (reference sequence), are GTSNPN and SVGIG. Inclusive of the bounding cysteine and phenylalanine, the CDR3 is 16 residues long. Only the CDR3 part of the read is kept: 48 bases, read in frame from the first base. V loses 5 bases, J loses 2 bases, and the germline ends lie 16 bases apart. This clone came up a few times. The clone's antigen remains unknown. The input lacks base qualities; no much larger clone sits a single base away. Each collaborating institution followed its own protocols to collect whole blood in K2EDTA tubes. For TCRbeta analysis, collaborators shipped samples in one of three forms: frozen whole blood, isolated PBMCs, or DNA extracted from either of those sample types. The immunoSEQ Assay, a bias-controlled multiplex PCR, was used to amplify TCRbeta CDR3 regions from genomic DNA. The original methods were these. Within the assay, amplification of reference gene primers was used to estimate how many nucleated cells each sample contained. To quantify the absolute abundance of each unique TCRbeta CDR3 rearrangement, sequence reads were collapsed and filtered. Productive Simpson clonality was computed per sample as the square root of Simpson's diversity index over productive rearrangements. TCRdb's version of the immuneACCESS table is confined to in-frame rearrangements and falls short of the full clone set. An unresolved V gene accounts for under half of the shortfall where checked; the remainder is of unknown origin. That table furnishes V, J and clone size, whereas the DNA furnished D and trimming. Across this sample there are 130,000 or so clones, with roughly four fifths seen only once. The ten largest account for approximately 4.5% of the sample.

The sequence is built from TRBV30 and TRBJ1-6; D gene: possibly TRBD1, on 6 matching bases. Sequencing was done on a sample of peripheral blood. This receptor was taken from an older woman with acute or convalescent COVID-19. The sequenced DNA: TGTGCCTGGGCCCTTAGGCAGGGGACCTATAATTCACCCCTCCACTTT. It is translated as CAWALRQGTYNSPLHF.